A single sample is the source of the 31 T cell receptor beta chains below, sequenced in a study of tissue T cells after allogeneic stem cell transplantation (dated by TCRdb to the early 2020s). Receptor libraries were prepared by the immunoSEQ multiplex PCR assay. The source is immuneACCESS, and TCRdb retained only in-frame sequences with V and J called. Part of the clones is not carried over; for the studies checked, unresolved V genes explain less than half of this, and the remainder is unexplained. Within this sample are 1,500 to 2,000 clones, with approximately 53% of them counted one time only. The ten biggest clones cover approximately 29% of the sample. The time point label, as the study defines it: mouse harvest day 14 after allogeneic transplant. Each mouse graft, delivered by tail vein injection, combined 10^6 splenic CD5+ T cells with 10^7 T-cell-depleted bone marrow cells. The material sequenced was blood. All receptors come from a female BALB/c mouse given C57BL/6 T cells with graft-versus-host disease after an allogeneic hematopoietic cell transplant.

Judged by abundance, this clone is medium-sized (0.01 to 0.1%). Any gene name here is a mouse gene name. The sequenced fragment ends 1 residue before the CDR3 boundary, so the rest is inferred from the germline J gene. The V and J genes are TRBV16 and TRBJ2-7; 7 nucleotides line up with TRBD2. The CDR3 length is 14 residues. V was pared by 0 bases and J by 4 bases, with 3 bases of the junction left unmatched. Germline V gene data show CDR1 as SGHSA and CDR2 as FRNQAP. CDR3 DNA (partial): TGTGCAAGCAGCTTAGAGGGCTGGGGGTATGAACAGTAC. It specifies CASSLEGWGYEQY. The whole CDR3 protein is CASSLEGWGYEQYF.

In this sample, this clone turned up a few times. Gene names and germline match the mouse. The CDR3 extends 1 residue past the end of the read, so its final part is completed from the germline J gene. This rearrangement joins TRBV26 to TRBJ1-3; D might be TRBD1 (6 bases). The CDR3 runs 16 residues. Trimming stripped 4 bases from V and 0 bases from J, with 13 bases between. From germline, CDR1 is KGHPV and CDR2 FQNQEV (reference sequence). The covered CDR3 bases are TGTGCCAGCAGTCCGAAGGGACATTTTTCTGGAAATACGCTCTAT. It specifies CASSPKGHFSGNTLY. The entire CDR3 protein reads CASSPKGHFSGNTLYF.

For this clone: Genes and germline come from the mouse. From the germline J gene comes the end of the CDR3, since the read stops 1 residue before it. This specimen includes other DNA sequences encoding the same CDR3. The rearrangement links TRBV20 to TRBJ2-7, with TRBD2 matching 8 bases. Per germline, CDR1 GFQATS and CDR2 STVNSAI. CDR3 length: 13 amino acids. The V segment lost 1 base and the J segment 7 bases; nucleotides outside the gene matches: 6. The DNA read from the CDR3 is TGTGGTGCTAGGGTGGGGGGGGCGGAGGAACAGTAC. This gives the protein CGARVGGAEEQY. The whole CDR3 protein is CGARVGGAEEQYF.

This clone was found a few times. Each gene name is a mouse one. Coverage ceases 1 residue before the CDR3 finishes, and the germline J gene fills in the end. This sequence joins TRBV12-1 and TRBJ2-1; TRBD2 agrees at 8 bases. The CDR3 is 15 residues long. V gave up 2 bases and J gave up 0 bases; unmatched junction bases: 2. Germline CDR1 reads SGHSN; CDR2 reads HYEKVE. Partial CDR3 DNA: TGTGCCAGCTCTCAAACTGGGGGTAACTATGCTGAGCAGTTC. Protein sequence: CASSQTGGNYAEQF. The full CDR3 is CASSQTGGNYAEQFF.

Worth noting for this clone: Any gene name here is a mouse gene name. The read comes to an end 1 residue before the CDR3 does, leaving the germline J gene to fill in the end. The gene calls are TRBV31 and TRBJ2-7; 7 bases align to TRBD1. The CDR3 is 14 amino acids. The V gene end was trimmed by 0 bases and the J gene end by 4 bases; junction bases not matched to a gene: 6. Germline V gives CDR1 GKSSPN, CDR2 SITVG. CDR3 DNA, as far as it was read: TGTGCCTGGAGTCTTCGACAGGGTTATTATGAACAGTAC. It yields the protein CAWSLRQGYYEQY. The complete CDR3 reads CAWSLRQGYYEQYF.

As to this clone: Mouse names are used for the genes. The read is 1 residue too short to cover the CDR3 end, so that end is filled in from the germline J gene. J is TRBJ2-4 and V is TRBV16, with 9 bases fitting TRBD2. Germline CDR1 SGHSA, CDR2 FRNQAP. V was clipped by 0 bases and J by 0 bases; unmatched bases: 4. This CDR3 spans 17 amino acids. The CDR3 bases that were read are TGTGCAAGCAGCTTAGAGGGACTGGGACCTAGTCAAAACACCTTGTAC. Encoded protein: CASSLEGLGPSQNTLY. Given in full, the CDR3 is CASSLEGLGPSQNTLYF.

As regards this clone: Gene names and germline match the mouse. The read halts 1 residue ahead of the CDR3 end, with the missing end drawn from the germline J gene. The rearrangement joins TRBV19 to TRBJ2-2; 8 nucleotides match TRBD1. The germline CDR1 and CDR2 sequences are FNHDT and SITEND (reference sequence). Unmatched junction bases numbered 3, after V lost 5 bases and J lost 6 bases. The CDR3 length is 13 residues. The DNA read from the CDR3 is TGTGCCAGCAGAGGGACAGGATCCGGGCAGCTCTAC. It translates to CASRGTGSGQLY. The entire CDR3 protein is CASRGTGSGQLYF.

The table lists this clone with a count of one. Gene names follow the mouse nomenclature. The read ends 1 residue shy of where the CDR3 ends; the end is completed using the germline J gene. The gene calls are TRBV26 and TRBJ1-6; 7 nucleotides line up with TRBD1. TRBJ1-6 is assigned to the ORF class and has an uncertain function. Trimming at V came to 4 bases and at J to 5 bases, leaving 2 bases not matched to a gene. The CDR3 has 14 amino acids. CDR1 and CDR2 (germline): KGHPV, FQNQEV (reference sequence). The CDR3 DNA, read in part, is TGTGCCAGCAGTCGACAGGGCCATAATTCGCCCCTCTAC. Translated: CASSRQGHNSPLY. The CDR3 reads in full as CASSRQGHNSPLYF.

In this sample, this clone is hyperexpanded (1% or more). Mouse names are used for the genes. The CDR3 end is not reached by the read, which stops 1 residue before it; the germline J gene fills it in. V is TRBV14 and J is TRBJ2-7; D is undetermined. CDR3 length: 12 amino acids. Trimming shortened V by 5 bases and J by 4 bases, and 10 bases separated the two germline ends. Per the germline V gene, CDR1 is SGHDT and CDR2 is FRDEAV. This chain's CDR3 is CASSSPNYEQYF. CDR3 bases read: TGTGCCAGCAGCTCCCCGAATTATGAACAGTAC. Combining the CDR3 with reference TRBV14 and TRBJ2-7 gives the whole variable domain EAGVTQSPRYAVLQEGQAVSFWCDPISGHDTLYWYQQPRDQGPQLLVYFRDEAVIDNSQLPSDRFSAVRPKGTNSTLKIQSAKQGDTATYLCASSSPNYEQYFGPGTRLTVL.

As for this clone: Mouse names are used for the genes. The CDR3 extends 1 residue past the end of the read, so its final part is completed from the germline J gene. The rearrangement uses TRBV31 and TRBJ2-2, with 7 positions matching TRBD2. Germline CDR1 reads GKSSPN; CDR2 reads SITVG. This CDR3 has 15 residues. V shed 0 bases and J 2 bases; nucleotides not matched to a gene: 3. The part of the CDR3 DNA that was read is TGTGCCTGGAGTCTACCGGGGGGGAACACCGGGCAGCTCTAC. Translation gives CAWSLPGGNTGQLY. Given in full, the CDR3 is CAWSLPGGNTGQLYF.

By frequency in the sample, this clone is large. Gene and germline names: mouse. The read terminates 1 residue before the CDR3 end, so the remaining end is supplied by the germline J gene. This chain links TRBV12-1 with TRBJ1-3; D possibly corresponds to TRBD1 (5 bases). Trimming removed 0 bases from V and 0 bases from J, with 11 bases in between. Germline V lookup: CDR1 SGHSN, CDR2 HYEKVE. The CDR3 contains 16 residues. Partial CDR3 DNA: TGTGCCAGCTCTCTCGACGCAGGGAATTCTGGAAATACGCTCTAT. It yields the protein CASSLDAGNSGNTLY. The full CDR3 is CASSLDAGNSGNTLYF.

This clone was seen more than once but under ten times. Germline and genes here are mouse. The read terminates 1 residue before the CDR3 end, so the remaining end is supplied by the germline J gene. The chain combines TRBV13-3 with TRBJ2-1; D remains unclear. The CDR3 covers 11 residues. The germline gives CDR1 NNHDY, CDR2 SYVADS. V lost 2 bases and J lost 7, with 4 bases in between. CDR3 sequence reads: CASSDRAEQFF. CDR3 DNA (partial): TGTGCCAGCAGTGACAGGGCTGAGCAGTTC.

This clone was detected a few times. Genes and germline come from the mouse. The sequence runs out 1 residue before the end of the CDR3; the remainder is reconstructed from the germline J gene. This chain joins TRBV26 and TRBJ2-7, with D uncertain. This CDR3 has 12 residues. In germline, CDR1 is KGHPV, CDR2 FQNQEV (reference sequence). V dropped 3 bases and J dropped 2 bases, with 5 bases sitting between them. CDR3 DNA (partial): TGTGCCAGCAGTCTAGACCCCTATGAACAGTAC. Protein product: CASSLDPYEQY. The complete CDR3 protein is CASSLDPYEQYF.

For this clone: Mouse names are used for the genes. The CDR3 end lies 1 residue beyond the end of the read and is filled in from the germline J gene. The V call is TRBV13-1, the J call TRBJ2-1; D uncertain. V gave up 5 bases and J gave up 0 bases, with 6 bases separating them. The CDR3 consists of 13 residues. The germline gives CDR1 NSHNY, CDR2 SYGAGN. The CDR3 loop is CASRSDNYAEQFF. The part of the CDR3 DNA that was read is TGTGCCAGCAGGTCAGATAACTATGCTGAGCAGTTC.

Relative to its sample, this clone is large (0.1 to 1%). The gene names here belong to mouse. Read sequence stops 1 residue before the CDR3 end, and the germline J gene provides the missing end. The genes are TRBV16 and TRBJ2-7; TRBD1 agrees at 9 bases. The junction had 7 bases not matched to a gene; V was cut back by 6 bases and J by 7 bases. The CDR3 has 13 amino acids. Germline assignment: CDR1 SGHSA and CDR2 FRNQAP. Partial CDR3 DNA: TGTGCAAGCAGGCCCGGGACAGGGAGAGAACAGTAC. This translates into CASRPGTGREQY. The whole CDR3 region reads CASRPGTGREQYF.

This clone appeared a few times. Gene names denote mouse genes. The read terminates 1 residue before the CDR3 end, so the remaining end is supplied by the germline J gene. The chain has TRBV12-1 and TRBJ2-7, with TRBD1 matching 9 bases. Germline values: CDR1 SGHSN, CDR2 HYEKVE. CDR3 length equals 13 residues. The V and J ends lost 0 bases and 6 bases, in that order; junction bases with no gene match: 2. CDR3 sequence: CASSLRDRAEQYF. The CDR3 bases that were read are TGTGCCAGCTCTCTCCGGGACAGGGCTGAACAGTAC.

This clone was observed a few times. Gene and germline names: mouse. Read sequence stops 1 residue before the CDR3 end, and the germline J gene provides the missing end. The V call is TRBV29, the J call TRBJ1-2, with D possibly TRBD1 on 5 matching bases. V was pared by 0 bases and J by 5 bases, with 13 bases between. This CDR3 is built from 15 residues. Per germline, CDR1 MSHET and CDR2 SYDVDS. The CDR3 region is CASSLSSQGRSDYTF. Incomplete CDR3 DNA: TGTGCTAGCAGTTTATCGAGTCAGGGCCGGTCCGACTACACC.

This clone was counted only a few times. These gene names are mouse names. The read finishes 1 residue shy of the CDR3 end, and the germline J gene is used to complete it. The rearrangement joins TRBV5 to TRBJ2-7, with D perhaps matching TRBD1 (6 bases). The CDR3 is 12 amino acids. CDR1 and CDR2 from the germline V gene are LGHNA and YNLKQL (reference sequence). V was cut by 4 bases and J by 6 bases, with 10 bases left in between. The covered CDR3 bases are TGTGCCAGCAGCCCACAGGGTATTGAACAGTAC. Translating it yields CASSPQGIEQY. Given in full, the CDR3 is CASSPQGIEQYF.

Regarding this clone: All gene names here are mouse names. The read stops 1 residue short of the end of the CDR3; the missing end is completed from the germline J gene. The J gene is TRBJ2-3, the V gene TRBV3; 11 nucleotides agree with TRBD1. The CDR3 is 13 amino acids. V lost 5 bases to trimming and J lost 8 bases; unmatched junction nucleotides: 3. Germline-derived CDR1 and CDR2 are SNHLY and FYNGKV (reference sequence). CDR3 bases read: TGTGCCAGCAGCCAGGACAGGGGGCGAACGCTGTAT. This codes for CASSQDRGRTLY. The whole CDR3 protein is CASSQDRGRTLYF.

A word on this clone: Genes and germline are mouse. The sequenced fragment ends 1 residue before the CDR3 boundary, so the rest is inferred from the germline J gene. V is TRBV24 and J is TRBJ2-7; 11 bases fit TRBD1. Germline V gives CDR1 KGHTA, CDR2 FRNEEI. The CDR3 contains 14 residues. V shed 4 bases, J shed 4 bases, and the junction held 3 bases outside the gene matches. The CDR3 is CASSPGTGGYEQYF. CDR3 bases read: TGTGCCAGCAGTCCCGGGACAGGGGGATATGAACAGTAC.

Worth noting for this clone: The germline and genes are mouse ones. Incomplete CDR3 DNA: TGTGCCAGCAGTGATGCCGGGACACCCCAAGACACCCAGTAC. Its translation is CASSDAGTPQDTQY. The whole CDR3 protein reads CASSDAGTPQDTQYF. The V gene is TRBV13-3, the J gene TRBJ2-5; D perhaps matches TRBD1 (6 bases). The CDR3 end is not reached by the read, which stops 1 residue before it; the germline J gene fills it in. The CDR3 totals 15 residues. With 0 bases removed from V and 2 bases from J, the gap between germline ends came to 10 bases. Germline V CDR1 and CDR2: NNHDY, SYVADS.

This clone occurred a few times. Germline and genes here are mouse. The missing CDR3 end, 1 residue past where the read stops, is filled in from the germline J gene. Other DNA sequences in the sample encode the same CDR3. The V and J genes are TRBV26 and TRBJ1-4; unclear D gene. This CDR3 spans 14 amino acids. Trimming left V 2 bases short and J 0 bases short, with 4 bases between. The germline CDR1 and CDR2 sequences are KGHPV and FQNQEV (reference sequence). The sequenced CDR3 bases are TGTGCCAGCAGTCTGCAAATTTCCAACGAAAGATTATTT. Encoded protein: CASSLQISNERLF. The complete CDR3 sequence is CASSLQISNERLFF.

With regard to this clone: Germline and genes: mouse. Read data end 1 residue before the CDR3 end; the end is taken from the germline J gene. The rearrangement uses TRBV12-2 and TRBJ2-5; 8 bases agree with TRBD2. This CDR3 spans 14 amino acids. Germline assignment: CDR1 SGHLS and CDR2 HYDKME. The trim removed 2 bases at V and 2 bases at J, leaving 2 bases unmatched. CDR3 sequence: CASSRLGTQDTQYF. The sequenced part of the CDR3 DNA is TGTGCCAGCTCTCGACTGGGGACCCAAGACACCCAGTAC.

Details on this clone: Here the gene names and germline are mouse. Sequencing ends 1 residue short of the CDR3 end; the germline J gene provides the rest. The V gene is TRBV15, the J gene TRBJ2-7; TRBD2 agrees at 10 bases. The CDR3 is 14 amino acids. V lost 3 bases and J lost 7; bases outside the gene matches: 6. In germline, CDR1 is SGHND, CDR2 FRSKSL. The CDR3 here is CASSFPGGAREQYF. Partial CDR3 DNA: TGTGCCAGCAGTTTTCCTGGGGGGGCGCGGGAACAGTAC. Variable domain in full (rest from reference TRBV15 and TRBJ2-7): DAGVTQTPRHEVAEKGQTIILKCEPVSGHNDLFWYRQTKIQGLELLSYFRSKSLMEDGGAFKDRFKAEMLNSSFSTLKIQPTEPKDSAVYLCASSFPGGAREQYFGPGTRLTVL.

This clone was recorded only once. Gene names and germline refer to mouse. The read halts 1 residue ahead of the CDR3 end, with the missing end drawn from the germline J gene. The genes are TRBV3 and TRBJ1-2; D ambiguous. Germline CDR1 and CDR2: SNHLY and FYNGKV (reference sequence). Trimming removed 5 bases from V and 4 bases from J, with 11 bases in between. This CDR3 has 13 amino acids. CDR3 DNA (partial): TGTGCCAGCAGCGCCGGACGGCTCTCCGACTACACC. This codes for CASSAGRLSDYT. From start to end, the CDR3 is CASSAGRLSDYTF.

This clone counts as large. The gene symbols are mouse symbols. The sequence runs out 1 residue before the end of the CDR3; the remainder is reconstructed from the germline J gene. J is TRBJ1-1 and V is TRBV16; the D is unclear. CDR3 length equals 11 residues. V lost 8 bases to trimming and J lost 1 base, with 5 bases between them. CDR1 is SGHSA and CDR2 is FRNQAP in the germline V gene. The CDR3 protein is CASGPNTEVFF. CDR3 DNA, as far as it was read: TGTGCAAGCGGCCCGAACACAGAAGTCTTC.

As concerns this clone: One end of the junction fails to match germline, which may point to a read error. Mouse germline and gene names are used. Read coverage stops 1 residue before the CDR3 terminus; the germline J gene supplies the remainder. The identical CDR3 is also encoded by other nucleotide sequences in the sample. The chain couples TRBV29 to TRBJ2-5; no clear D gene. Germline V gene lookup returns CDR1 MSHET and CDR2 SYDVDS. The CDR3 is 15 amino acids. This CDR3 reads CPSSPTGFNQDTQYF. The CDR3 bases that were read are TGTCCTAGCAGTCCCACCGGGTTTAACCAAGACACCCAGTAC.

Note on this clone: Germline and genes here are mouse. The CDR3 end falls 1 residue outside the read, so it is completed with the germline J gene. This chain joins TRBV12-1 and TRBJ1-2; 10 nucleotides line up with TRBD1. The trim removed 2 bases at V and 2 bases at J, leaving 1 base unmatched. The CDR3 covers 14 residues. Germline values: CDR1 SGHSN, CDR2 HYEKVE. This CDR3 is CASSPGQGNSDYTF. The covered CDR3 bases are TGTGCCAGCTCTCCGGGACAGGGGAACTCCGACTACACC.

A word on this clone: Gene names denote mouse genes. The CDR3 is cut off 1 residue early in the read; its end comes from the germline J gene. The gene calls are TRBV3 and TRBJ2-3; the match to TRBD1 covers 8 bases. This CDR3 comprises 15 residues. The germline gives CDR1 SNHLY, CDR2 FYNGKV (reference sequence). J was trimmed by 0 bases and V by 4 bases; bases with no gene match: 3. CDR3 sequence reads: CASSSRQGSAETLYF. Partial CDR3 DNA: TGTGCCAGCAGCTCCCGACAGGGGAGTGCAGAAACGCTGTAT.

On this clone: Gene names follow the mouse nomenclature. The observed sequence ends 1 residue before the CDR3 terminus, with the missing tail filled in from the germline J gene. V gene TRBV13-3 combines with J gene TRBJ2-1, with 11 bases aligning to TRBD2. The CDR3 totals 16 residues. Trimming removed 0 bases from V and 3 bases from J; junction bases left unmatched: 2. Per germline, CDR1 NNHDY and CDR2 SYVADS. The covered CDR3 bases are TGTGCCAGCAGTGATGAACTGGGGGGGCGCTATGCTGAGCAGTTC. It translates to CASSDELGGRYAEQF. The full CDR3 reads CASSDELGGRYAEQFF.

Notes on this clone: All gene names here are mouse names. CDR3 DNA, as far as it was read: TGTGCCAGCAGTCTCCAGGGGAACACAGAAGTCTTC. The encoded protein is CASSLQGNTEVF. In full, the CDR3 is CASSLQGNTEVFF. This chain joins TRBV26 and TRBJ1-1; the D gene is possibly TRBD1 (5 bases). The read ends 1 residue early relative to the CDR3; the germline J gene fills the gap. CDR1 is KGHPV and CDR2 is FQNQEV in the germline V gene (reference sequence). Deletions cut 3 bases from V and 1 base from J, with 6 bases between. The CDR3 extends over 13 amino acids.